What follows are 12 T cell receptor beta chains derived from one specimen sequenced in a study of shared clonotypes between healthy human individuals. TCRdb keeps only in-frame clones here, not all; method: immunoSEQ multiplex PCR. The table records just over 2,000,000 clones, roughly 95% of them present only once. CD45RO-negative, CCR7-positively selected cells formed the naive CD8 fraction, excluding terminally differentiated effector memory CD45RA+ cells. Sequenced input: naive CD8+ T cells sorted from blood. These receptors were collected from a man between 18 and 35 years old in good health.

This clone was detected once. J is TRBJ2-1 and V is TRBV29-1; D is unclear. This CDR3 region has 12 residues. Trimming took 5 bases from V and 0 from J, leaving 5 bases between them. CDR1 and CDR2 from the germline V gene are SQVTM and ANQGSEA. For the CDR3, the DNA is TGCAGCGTTCATTCCTCCTACAATGAGCAGTTCTTC. Protein: CSVHSSYNEQFF.

V gene TRBV7-9 combines with J gene TRBJ2-7, with D hard to call. V was shortened by 5 bases and J by 4 bases, with 15 bases between the two germline ends. Germline CDR1 and CDR2: SEHNR and FQNEAQ (reference sequence). This CDR3 is 14 amino acids long. In DNA, the CDR3 is TGTGCCAGCAGCCCGCCCGGGTCGGAGTACGAGCAGTACTTC. This gives the protein CASSPPGSEYEQYF.

V and J are TRBV4-1 and TRBJ2-7, with D tentatively TRBD2 (5 bases). The V end was cut by 3 bases, the J end by 4 bases, with 10 bases between. The CDR3 spans 13 residues. Germline V lookup: CDR1 MGHRA, CDR2 YSYEKL. CDR3 nucleotides: TGCGCCAGCAGCCACGACCGGGGTTACGAGCAGTACTTC. This sequence encodes CASSHDRGYEQYF.

About this clone itself: The junction and the germline gene differ at one end; a read error may be behind it. The sample has other DNA sequences that encode this CDR3 too. CDR3 residues: CASSTGTANTEAFF. DNA for the CDR3: TGCGCCAGCAGCACTGGGACAGCGAACACTGAAGCTTTCTTT. The chain joins TRBV9 to TRBJ1-1; TRBD1 matches at 7 bases. The CDR3 length is 14 residues. Germline CDR1 and CDR2: SGDLS and YYNGEE.

This sequence joins TRBV11-2 and TRBJ2-5, with D unclear. This CDR3 spans 13 amino acids. Germline CDR1 is SGHAT and CDR2 is FQNNGV. The ends were cut back, 0 bases at V and 4 bases at J, with 6 bases in the middle. CDR3 protein: CASSLEPIETQYF. Written as DNA, the CDR3 is TGTGCCAGCAGCTTAGAGCCTATAGAGACCCAGTACTTC.

The CDR3 DNA sequence: TGTGCCTGGACCGGGACCAAAAACATTCAGTACTTC. Its translation: CAWTGTKNIQYF. The chain carries TRBV30 and TRBJ2-4, with a tentative D call TRBD2 (5 bases). Trimming removed 4 bases at V and 2 bases at J, with 6 bases between. The germline gives CDR1 GTSNPN, CDR2 SVGIG (reference sequence). The CDR3 is 12 amino acids.

The genes are TRBV28 and TRBJ2-1; 8 bases fit TRBD2. Per the germline V gene, CDR1 is MDHEN and CDR2 is SYDVKM. Trimming at V came to 3 bases and at J to 4 bases, leaving 2 bases not matched to a gene. This CDR3 is built from 14 residues. DNA of the CDR3: TGTGCCAGCAGTTTTAGCGGGGAGTACAATGAGCAGTTCTTC. Protein: CASSFSGEYNEQFF.

The chain couples TRBV5-4 to TRBJ2-2; 7 positions match TRBD1. Germline V gene lookup returns CDR1 SGHNT and CDR2 YYREEE (reference sequence). V gave up 4 bases and J gave up 4 bases; unmatched junction bases: 4. The CDR3 has 14 residues. DNA for the CDR3: TGTGCCAGCAGCGAACGACAGGGCACCGGGGAGCTGTTTTTT. Translating it yields CASSERQGTGELFF.

The chain employs TRBV7-2 and TRBJ2-7; 9 bases are a match to TRBD2. J lost 2 bases, V lost 1 base, and 6 bases had no gene match. Germline V gene data show CDR1 as SGHTA and CDR2 as FQGNSA. The CDR3 sequence is 16 residues long. CDR3 nucleotides: TGTGCCAGCAGCTTAGACCGGCTAGCGGGAACCTACGAGCAGTACTTC. It codes for CASSLDRLAGTYEQYF.

V is TRBV30 and J is TRBJ2-1; TRBD1 or TRBD2 may be the D gene (5 bases each). Germline V gene lookup returns CDR1 GTSNPN and CDR2 SVGIG (reference sequence). V was shortened by 3 bases and J by 0 bases, with 15 bases between the two germline ends. The CDR3 extends over 16 amino acids. The CDR3 protein is CAWRMWGSNSYNEQFF. In nucleotides, the CDR3 is TGTGCCTGGAGAATGTGGGGGTCGAACTCCTACAATGAGCAGTTCTTC.

V is TRBV9 and J is TRBJ2-7; the D gene is possibly TRBD1 (5 bases). The V end was cut by 3 bases, the J end by 3 bases, with 10 bases between. This CDR3 is 13 amino acids long. CDR1 is SGDLS, CDR2 YYNGEE, per germline. The CDR3 reads CASSADSYYEQYF. CDR3 coding DNA: TGTGCCAGCAGCGCAGACAGCTACTACGAGCAGTACTTC. The full variable domain, in which reference TRBV9 and TRBJ2-7 provide the parts outside the CDR3, is DSGVTQTPKHLITATGQRVTLRCSPRSGDLSVYWYQQSLDQGLQFLIQYYNGEERAKGNILERFSAQQFPDLHSELNLSSLELGDSALYFCASSADSYYEQYFGPGTRLTVT.

V and J are TRBV27 and TRBJ2-1; 7 bases are a match to TRBD2. CDR1 is MNHEY, CDR2 SMNVEV, per germline (reference sequence). CDR3 length: 14 amino acids. The V gene end was trimmed by 5 bases and the J gene end by 6 bases; junction bases not matched to a gene: 7. The CDR3 spells CASSLGGSVNEQFF. CDR3 DNA sequence: TGTGCCAGCAGTCTCGGGGGGTCTGTCAATGAGCAGTTCTTC.